Given below is one T cell receptor (beta chain) in context. This clonotype showed up just a few times. Its antigen is currently not known. Base qualities are not recorded, but no much larger clone differs from it by a single base. V was cut back by 1 base and J by 10 bases, leaving a gap of 8 bases between them. The CDR3 goes from the cysteine to the phenylalanine over 12 residues. Here the CDR3 DNA is all that survives: 36 bases in frame from base 1. Every donor was a healthy Caucasian. Three pairs of female monozygotic twins, all aged about 18 to 30 years, were included in the twin cohort. CD4+ and CD8+ T cell populations were isolated with positive isolation kits from Invitrogen. This sample is drawn from a study of identical twins (dated by TCRdb to 2016 to 2017). With regard to the full study: To test whether fetal clonotypes persist, this study deep-sequenced TCR alpha and beta repertoires from monozygotic twins, from unrelated adults of various ages, and from cord blood. To rule out contamination, the twin experiments were replicated at different times with different library preparation protocols. Broad study findings and their caveats: Compared with coincidental sharing between unrelated individuals, an excess of low generation-probability sequences was observed among out-of-frame TCR alpha sequences shared between twins. Zero-insertion analyses could be partly confounded by invariant T cells such as MAIT and iNKT, though diverse VJ usage argued against such confounding for most clonotypes. In monozygotic twins, out-of-frame TCR alpha sharing was systematically underestimated by recombination models, although the models agreed with sharing between unrelated individuals. Because the same donors could not be followed over many years, the conclusions relied on cross-sectional statistical analysis. Abundant cord blood beta clonotypes had fewer insertions, young adult naive repertoires showed a similar but weaker trend, and memory repertoires showed no such trend. In beta out-of-frame sequences, excess twin sharing was weaker, because having fewer shared sequences lowered the signal-to-noise ratio.

Libraries were prepared through 5' RACE. Instrument on record: Illumina HiSeq 2000. A universal primer binding site was added through template switching, and the final cDNA carried a unique molecular identifier so that TCR cDNA molecules could be counted accurately. Specific primers in the conserved constant-segment region were used to synthesize first-strand cDNA for TCR alpha and beta chains. To control for contamination, each cDNA library was double barcoded with a SMART-Mk sample barcode plus Illumina barcodes. Two successive PCR steps introduced TruSeq adapter sequences along with Illumina sample barcodes. The TCR alpha and beta cDNA libraries were sequenced on the Illumina HiSeq platform using custom primers. The paper's data handling went like this. MiGEC was used to process raw reads and extract unique molecular identifiers, and MiXCR was used to find CDR3 positions. Recombination models were inferred per individual with the repgenHMM and IGoR tools using an EM algorithm. Shared clonotype analysis was performed with the tcR package in R, normalizing sharing by the product of cloneset sizes. To study raw recombination without the effects of thymic and clonal selection, out-of-frame nonproductive sequences were analyzed. Starting from the raw public reads, TCRdb applied fastp trimming at Q25, assembled clones with MiXCR and retained in-frame beta chains. Each entry merges the rows of one CDR3 protein and shows their most common DNA and genes. What appears here as the V and J calls and clone size reflects TCRdb's work, not the paper's. The sample has around 480,000 distinct CDR3 sequences on record, 14% of them singletons. Jointly, the top ten make up about 0.52% of the sample.

This sample was shared with a second study, whose subject was yellow fever vaccine responses in identical twins. That second publication adds: According to the authors, the vaccine-induced T cell response in identical twins seemed to be partly convergent and partly specific to each individual. In the study, vaccine-responding T cell clones were precisely tracked in identical twins.

Material for sequencing was CD4+ T cells sorted from blood. The rearranged segments are TRBV12-3 or TRBV12-4 and TRBJ2-1; the D gene is tentatively TRBD1 or TRBD2, each matching 5 bases. The TCR sequence derives from a young woman in good health. The CDR3 amino acid sequence is: CASSLGGLEQFF. DNA sequence: TGTGCCAGCAGTTTAGGGGGGTTAGAGCAGTTCTTC.